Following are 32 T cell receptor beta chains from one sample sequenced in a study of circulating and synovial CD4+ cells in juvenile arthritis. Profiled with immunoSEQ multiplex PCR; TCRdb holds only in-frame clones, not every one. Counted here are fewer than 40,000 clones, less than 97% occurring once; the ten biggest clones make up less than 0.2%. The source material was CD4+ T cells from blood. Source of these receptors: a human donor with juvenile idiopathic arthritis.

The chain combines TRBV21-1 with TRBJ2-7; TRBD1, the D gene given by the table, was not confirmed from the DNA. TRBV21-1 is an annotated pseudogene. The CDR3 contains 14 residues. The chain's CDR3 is CASSSGQRPREQYF. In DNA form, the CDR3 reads TGTGCCAGCAGCTCCGGACAGCGTCCTCGGGAGCAGTACTTC.

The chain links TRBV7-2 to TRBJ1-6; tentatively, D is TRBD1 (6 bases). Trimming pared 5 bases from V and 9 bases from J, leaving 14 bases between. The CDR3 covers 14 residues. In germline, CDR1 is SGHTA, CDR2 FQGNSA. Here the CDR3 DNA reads TGTGCCAGCAGCCCGCGAGGGGGGGCTTCACCCCTCCACTTT. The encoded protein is CASSPRGGASPLHF. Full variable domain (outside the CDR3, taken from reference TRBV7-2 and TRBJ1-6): GAGVSQSPSNKVTEKGKDVELRCDPISGHTALYWYRQSLGQGLEFLIYFQGNSAPDKSGLPSDRFSAERTGGSVSTLTIQRTQQEDSAVYLCASSPRGGASPLHFGNGTRLTVT.

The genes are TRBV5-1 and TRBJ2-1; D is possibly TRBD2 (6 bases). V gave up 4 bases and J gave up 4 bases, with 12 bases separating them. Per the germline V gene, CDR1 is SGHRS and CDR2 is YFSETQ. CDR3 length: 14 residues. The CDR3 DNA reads TGCGCCAGCAGCGTCGGGCGGGAATACAATGAGCAGTTCTTC. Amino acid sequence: CASSVGREYNEQFF.

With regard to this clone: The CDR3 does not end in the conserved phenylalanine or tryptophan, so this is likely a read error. The CDR3 sequence: CASSPGDRSFYGYTL. Here the CDR3 DNA reads TGTGCCAGCAGTCCCGGGGACAGGTCCTTCTATGGCTACACCCTC. The chain joins TRBV28 to TRBJ1-2, with 8 bases lining up with TRBD1. This CDR3 has 15 residues. With V trimmed by 5 bases and J by 4 bases, 9 bases remained unmatched. CDR1 is MDHEN, CDR2 SYDVKM, per germline.

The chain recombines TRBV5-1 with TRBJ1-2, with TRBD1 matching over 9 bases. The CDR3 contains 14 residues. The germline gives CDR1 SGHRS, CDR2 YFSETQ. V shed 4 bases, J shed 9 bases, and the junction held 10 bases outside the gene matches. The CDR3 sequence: CASSLGGTGLSYTF. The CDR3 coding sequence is TGCGCCAGCAGCCTGGGTGGGACAGGGTTAAGCTACACCTTC.

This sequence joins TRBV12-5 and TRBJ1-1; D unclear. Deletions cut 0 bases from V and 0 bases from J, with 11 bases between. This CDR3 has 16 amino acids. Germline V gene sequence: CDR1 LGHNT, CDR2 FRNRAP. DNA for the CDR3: TGTGCTAGTGGTTTGGTACTAGGACTGATGAACACTGAAGCTTTCTTT. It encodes CASGLVLGLMNTEAFF. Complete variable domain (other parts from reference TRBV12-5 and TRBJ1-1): DARVTQTPRHKVTEMGQEVTMRCQPILGHNTVFWYRQTMMQGLELLAYFRNRAPLDDSGMPKDRFSAEMPDATLATLKIQPSEPRDSAVYFCASGLVLGLMNTEAFFGQGTRLTVV.

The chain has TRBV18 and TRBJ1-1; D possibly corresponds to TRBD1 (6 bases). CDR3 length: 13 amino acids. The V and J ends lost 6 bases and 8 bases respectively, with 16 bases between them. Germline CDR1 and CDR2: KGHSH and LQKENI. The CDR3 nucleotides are TGTGCCAGCTCCCCGGACAGCCAACGCGAAGCTTTCTTT. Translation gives CASSPDSQREAFF.

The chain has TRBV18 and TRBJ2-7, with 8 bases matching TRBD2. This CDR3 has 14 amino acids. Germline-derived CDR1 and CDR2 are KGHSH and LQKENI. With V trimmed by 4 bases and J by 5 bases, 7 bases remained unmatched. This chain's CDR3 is CASSHGGARDEQYF. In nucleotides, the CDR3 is TGTGCCAGCTCACACGGGGGGGCGAGGGACGAGCAGTACTTC.

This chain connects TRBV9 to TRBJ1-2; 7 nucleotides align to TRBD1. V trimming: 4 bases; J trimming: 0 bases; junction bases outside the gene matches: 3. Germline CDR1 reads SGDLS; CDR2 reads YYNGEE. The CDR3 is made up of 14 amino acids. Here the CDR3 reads CASSFGTANYGYTF. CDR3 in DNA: TGTGCCAGCAGCTTCGGGACAGCTAACTATGGCTACACCTTC.

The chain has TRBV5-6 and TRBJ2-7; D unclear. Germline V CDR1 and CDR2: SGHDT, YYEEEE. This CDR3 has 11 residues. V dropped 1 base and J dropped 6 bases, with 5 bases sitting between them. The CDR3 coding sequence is TGTGCCAGCAGCTTGTCCAGCGAGCAGTACTTC. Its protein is CASSLSSEQYF.

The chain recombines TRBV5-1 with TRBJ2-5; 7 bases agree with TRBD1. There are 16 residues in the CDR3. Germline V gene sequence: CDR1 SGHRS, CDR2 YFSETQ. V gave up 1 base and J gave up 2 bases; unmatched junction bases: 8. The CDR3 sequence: CASSLSTGQTQETQYF. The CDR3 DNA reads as TGCGCCAGCAGCTTGAGTACGGGACAGACGCAAGAGACCCAGTACTTC.

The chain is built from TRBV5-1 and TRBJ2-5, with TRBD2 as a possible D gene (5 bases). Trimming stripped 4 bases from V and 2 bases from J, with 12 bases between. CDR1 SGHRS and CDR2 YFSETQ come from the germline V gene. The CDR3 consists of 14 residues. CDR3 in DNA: TGCGCCAGCAGCCGAAACCGGGAACAAGAGACCCAGTACTTC. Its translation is CASSRNREQETQYF.

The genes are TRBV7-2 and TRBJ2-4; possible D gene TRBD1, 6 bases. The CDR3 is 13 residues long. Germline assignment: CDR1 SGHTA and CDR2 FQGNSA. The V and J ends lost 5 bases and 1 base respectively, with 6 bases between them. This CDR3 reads CASSTGAKNIQYF. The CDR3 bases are TGTGCCAGCAGCACAGGGGCCAAAAACATTCAGTACTTC.

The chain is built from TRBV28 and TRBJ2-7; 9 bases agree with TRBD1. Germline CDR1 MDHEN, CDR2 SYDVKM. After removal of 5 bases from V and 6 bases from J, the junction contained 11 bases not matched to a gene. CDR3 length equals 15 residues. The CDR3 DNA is TGTGCCAGCAGTCCACCGGGACAGGGTGTGAGCGAGCAGTACTTC. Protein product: CASSPPGQGVSEQYF.

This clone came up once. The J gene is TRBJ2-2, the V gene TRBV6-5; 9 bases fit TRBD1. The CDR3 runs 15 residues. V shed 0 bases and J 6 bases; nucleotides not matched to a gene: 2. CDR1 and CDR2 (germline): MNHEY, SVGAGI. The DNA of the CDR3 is TGTGCCAGCAGTTACTCAAGGACAGGGGCCGGGGAGCTGTTTTTT. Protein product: CASSYSRTGAGELFF.

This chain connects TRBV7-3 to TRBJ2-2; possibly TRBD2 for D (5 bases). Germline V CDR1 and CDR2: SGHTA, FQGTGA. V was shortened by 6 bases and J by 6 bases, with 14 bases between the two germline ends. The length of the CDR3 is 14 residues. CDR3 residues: CASRPTRMAGELFF. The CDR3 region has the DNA TGTGCCAGCAGACCAACTAGGATGGCCGGGGAGCTGTTTTTT.

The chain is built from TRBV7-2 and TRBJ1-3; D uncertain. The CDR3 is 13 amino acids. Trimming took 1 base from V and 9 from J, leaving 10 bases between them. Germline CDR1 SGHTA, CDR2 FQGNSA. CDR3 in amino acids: CASSLGSSGTIYF. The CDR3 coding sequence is TGTGCCAGCAGCTTAGGTAGTTCTGGCACCATATATTTT.

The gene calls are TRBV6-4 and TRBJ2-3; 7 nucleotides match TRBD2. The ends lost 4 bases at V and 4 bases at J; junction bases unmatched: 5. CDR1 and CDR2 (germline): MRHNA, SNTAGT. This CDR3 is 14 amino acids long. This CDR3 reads CASSVGGGPDTQYF. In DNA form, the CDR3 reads TGTGCCAGCAGTGTGGGCGGGGGACCAGATACGCAGTATTTT.

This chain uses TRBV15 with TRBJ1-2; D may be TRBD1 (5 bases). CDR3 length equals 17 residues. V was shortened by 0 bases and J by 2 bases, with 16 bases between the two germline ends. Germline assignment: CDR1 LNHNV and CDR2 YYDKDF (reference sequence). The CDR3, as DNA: TGTGCCACCAGCAGAGATCGTCGACAGACCCTCAACTATGGCTACACCTTC. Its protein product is CATSRDRRQTLNYGYTF.

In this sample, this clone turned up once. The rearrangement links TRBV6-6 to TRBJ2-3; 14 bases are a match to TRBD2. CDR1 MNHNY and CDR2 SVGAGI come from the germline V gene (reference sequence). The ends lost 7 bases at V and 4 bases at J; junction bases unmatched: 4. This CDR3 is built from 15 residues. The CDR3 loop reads CASTSGLAGADTQYF. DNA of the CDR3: TGTGCCAGCACCTCGGGACTAGCGGGAGCAGATACGCAGTATTTT.

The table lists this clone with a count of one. CDR3 amino acids: CASSQLEGYEETQYF. CDR3 DNA sequence: TGCGCCAGCAGCCAACTTGAGGGCTATGAAGAGACCCAGTACTTC. This chain joins TRBV4-1 and TRBJ2-5, with D tentatively TRBD2 (5 bases). V was trimmed by 2 bases and J by 3 bases, leaving 13 bases between them. Germline CDR1 reads MGHRA; CDR2 reads YSYEKL. The CDR3 contains 15 residues.

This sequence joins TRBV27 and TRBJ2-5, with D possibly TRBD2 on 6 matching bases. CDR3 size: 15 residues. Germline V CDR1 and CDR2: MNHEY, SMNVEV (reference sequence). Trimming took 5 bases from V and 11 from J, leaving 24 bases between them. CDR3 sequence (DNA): TGTGCCAGCAGTGTAGGAGGGTTGCAAGTTGAGGCGCAGTACTTC. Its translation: CASSVGGLQVEAQYF.

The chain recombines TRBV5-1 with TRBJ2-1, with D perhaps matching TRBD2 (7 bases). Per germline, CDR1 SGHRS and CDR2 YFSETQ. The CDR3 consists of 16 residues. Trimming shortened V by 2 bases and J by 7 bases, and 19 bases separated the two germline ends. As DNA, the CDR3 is TGCGCCAGCAGCTTCCGTCGGGGGGCCATGGGGAATGAGCAGTTCTTC. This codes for CASSFRRGAMGNEQFF.

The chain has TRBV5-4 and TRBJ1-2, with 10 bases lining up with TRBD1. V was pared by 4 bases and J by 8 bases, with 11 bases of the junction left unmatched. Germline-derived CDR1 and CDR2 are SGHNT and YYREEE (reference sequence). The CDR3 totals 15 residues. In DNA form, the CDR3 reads TGTGCCAGCAGCGCCCGGGACAGGGGAGATTGGGGCTACACCTTC. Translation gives CASSARDRGDWGYTF.

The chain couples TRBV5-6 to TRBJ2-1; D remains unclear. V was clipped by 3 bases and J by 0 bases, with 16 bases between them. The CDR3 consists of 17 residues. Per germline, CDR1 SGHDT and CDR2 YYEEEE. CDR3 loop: CASSSMVALSSYNEQFF. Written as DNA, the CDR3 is TGTGCCAGCAGCTCCATGGTGGCTCTCAGCTCCTACAATGAGCAGTTCTTC. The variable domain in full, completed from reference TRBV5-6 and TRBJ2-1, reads DAGVTQSPTHLIKTRGQQVTLRCSPKSGHDTVSWYQQALGQGPQFIFQYYEEEERQRGNFPDRFSGHQFPNYSSELNVNALLLGDSALYLCASSSMVALSSYNEQFFGPGTRLTVL.

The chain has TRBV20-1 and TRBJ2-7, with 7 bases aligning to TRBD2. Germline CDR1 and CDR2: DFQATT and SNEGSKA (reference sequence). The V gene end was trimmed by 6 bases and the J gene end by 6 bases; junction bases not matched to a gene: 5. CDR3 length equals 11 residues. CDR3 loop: CSAGRAREQYF. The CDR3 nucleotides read TGCAGTGCAGGGAGGGCTCGCGAGCAGTACTTC.

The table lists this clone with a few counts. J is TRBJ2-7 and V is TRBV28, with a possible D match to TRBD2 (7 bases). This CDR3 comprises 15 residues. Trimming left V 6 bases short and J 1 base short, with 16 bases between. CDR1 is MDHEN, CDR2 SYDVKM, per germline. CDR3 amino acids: CASSLSGTPSYEQYF. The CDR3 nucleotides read TGTGCCAGCAGCCTCAGCGGGACACCTTCCTACGAGCAGTACTTC.

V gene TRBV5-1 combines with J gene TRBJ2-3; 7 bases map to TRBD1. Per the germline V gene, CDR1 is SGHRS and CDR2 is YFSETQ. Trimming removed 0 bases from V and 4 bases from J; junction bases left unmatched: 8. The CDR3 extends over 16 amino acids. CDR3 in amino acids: CASSLAGDSPADTQYF. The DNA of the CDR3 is TGCGCCAGCAGCTTGGCCGGGGACAGCCCAGCAGATACGCAGTATTTT.

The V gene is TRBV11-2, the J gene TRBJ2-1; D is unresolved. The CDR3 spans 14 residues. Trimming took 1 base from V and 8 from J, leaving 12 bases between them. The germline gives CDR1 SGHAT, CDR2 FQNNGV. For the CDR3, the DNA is TGTGCCAGCAGCTTAGCCAGGCCTGGCGATGAGCAGTTCTTC. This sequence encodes CASSLARPGDEQFF.

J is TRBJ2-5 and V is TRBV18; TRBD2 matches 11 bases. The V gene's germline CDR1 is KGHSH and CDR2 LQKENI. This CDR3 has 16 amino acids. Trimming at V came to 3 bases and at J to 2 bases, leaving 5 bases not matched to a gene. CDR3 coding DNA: TGTGCCAGCTCACCCCAAGGGACTAGCGGACAAGAGACCCAGTACTTC. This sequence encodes CASSPQGTSGQETQYF. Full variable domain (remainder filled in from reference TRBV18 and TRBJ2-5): NAGVMQNPRHLVRRRGQEARLRCSPMKGHSHVYWYRQLPEEGLKFMVYLQKENIIDESGMPKERFSAEFPKEGPSILRIQQVVRGDSAAYFCASSPQGTSGQETQYFGPGTRLLVL.

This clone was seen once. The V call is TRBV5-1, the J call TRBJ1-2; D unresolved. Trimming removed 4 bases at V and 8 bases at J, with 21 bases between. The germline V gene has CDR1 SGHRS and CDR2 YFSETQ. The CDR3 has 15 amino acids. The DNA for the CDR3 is TGCGCCAGCAGCCCGGGCGCGGGAAGCACTAGGGGCTACACCTTC. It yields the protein CASSPGAGSTRGYTF.

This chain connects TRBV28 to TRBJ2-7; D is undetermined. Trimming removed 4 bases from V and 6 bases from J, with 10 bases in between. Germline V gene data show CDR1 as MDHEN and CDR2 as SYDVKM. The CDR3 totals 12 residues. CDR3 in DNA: TGTGCCAGCAGTTCCTTCCTCGTCGAGCAGTACTTC. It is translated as CASSSFLVEQYF.